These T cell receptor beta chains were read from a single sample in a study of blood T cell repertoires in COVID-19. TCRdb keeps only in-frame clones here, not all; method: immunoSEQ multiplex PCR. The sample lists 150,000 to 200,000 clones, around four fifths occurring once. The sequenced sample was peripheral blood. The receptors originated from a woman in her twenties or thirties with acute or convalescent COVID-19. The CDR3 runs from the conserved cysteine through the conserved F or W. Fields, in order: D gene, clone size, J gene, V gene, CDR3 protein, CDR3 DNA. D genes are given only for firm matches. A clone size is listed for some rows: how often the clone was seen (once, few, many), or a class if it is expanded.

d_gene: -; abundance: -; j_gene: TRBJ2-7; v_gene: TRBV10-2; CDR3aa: CASCMGALYEQYF; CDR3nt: TGCGCCAGCTGCATGGGGGCTCTGTACGAGCAGTACTTC
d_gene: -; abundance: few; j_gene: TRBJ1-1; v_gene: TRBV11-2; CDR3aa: CASSPYTEAFF; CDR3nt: TGTGCCAGCAGCCCGTACACTGAAGCTTTCTTT
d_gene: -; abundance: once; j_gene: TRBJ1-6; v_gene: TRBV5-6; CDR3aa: CASSLATGQHINSPLHF; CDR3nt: TGTGCCAGCAGCTTGGCAACAGGCCAACATATCAATTCACCCCTCCACTTT
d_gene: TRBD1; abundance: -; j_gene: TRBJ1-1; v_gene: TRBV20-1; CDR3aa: CSASSTGRTEAFF; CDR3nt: TGCAGTGCTAGTTCGACAGGGAGGACTGAAGCTTTCTTT
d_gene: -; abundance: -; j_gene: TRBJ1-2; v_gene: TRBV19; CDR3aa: CASSIVAGANYGYTF; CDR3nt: TGTGCCAGTAGTATAGTGGCGGGGGCAAACTATGGCTACACCTTC
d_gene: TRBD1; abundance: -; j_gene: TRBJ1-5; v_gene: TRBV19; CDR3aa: CASSTPRQGNNQPQHF; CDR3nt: TGTGCCAGTAGTACGCCCCGACAGGGGAACAATCAGCCCCAGCATTTT
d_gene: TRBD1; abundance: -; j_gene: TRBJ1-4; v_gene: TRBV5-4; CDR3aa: CASSTTGTGNEKLFF; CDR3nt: TGTGCCAGCAGCACCACCGGGACAGGGAATGAAAAACTGTTTTTT
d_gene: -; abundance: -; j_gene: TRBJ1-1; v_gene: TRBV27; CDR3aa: CASSSRGTNTEAFF; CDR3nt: TGTGCCAGCAGTTCACGGGGAACGAACACTGAAGCTTTCTTT
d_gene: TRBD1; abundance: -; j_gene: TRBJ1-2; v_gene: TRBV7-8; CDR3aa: CASSGRTGGNYGYTF; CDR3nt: TGTGCCAGCAGCGGGAGGACAGGGGGAAACTATGGCTACACCTTC
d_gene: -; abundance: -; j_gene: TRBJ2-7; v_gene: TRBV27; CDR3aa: CASSLRPGSSSYEQYF; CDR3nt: TGTGCCAGCAGTCTCCGCCCCGGGAGTAGCTCCTACGAGCAGTACTTC